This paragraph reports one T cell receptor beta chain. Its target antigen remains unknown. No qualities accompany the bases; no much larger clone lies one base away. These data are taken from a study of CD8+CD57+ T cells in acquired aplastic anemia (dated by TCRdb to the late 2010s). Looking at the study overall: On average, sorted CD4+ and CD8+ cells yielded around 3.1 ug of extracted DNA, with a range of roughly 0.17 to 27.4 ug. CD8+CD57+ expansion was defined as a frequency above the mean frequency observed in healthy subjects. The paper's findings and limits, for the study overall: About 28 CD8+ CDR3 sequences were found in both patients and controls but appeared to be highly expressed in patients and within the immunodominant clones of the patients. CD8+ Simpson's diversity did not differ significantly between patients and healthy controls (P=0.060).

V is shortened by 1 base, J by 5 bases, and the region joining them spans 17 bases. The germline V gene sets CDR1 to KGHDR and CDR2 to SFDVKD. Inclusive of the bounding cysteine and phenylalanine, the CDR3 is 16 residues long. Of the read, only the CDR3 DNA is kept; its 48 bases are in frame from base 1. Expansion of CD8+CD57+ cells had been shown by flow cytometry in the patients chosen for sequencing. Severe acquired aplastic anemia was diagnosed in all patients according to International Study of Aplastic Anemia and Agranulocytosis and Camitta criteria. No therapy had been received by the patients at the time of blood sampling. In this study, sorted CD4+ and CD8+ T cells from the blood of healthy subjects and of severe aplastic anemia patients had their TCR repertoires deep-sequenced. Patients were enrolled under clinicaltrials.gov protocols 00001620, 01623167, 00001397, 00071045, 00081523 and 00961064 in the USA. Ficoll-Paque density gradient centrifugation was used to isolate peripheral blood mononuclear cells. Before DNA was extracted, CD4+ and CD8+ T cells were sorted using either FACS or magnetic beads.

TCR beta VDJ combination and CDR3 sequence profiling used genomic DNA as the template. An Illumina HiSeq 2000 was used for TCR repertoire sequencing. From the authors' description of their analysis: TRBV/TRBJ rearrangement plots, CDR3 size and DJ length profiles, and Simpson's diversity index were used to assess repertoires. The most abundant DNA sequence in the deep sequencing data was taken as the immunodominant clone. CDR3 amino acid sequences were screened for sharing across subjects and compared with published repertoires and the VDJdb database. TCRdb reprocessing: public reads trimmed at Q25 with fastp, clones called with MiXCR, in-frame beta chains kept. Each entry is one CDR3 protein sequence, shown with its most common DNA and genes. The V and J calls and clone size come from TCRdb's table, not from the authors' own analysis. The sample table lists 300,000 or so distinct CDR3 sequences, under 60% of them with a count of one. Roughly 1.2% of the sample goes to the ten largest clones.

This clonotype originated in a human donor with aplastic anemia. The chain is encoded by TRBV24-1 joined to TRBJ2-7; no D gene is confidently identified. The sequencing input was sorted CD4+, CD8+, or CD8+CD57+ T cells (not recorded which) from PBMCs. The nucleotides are TGTGCCACCAGTGATTTAGCATGGATAGGCGCCCACGAGCAGTACTTC. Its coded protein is CATSDLAWIGAHEQYF.